The rows below give T cell receptor beta chains drawn from one sample of a study of identifying expanded T cells in peripheral blood. The protocol was immunoSEQ multiplex PCR, while the TCRdb copy is restricted to in-frame clones and leaves out a portion. The table includes about 120,000 clones, about four fifths detected once. The material sequenced was blood. These receptor sequences come from a person between 18 and 75 years old in good health. The CDR3 runs from the conserved cysteine through the conserved F or W. Each record gives: D gene, J gene, V gene, CDR3 length, CDR3 protein, CDR3 DNA. The D gene is left open where the match is weak.

>.|TRBJ1-1|TRBV7-9|14
CASRFTEGGPEAFF
TGTGCCAGCAGATTCACCGAGGGCGGTCCTGAAGCTTTCTTT
>.|TRBJ1-1|TRBV7-9|10
CASSVTEAFF
TGTGCCAGCAGCGTTACTGAAGCTTTCTTT
>TRBD1|TRBJ1-2|TRBV6-5|12
CASRRAGQGPTF
TGTGCCAGCAGACGGGCGGGACAGGGCCCTACCTTC
>.|TRBJ1-3|TRBV7-2|12
CASSSSENTIYF
TGTGCCAGCAGCTCTTCTGAAAACACCATATATTTT
>.|TRBJ1-5|TRBV6-6|14
CASSSPQGWQPQHF
TGTGCCAGCAGTTCCCCTCAGGGGTGGCAGCCCCAGCATTTT
>TRBD1|TRBJ1-1|TRBV5-5|15
CASSSIRGLNTEAFF
TGTGCCAGCAGCTCAATCAGGGGGCTGAACACTGAAGCTTTCTTT
>.|TRBJ2-2|TRBV21-1|15
CASSKRTGTAGELFF
TGTGCCAGCAGCAAGAGGACCGGCACCGCCGGGGAGCTGTTTTTT
>TRBD1|TRBJ2-7|TRBV29-1|15
CSVENTRTGVGEQYF
TGCAGCGTCGAAAATACCCGGACAGGGGTGGGGGAGCAGTACTTC
>.|TRBJ1-1|TRBV6-5|14
CASSPNDRRPEAFF
TGTGCCAGCAGCCCGAATGACAGAAGACCTGAAGCTTTCTTT
>.|TRBJ2-2|TRBV7-7|12
CASSGYTGELFF
TGTGCCAGCAGCGGGTACACCGGGGAGCTGTTTTTT
>.|TRBJ1-4|TRBV21-1|18
CASSKDRGCSPTNEKLFF
TGTGCCAGCAGCAAAGACAGGGGGTGTTCGCCAACTAATGAAAAACTGTTTTTT
>.|TRBJ1-2|TRBV2|13
CASRGGASYGYTF
TGTGCCAGCAGGGGGGGGGCAAGCTATGGCTACACCTTC
>.|TRBJ2-5|TRBV7-9|13
CASSLELRETQYF
TGTGCCAGCAGCTTAGAACTCCGAGAGACCCAGTACTTC
>.|TRBJ1-6|TRBV19|14
CASRQDRSNSPLHF
TGTGCCAGTAGGCAGGACAGATCGAATTCACCCCTCCACTTT
>.|TRBJ1-1|TRBV7-2|16
CASSPQIAEPTSEAFF
TGTGCCAGCAGCCCCCAAATCGCAGAGCCTACTTCTGAAGCTTTCTTT